Included here is one TCR beta chain sequence, with context. The record originates from a study of ipilimumab plus nivolumab after autologous stem cell transplantation. Study information: A median of about 8 nivolumab and 4 to 6 ipilimumab doses were given.

Germline V CDR1 and CDR2: GTSNPN, SVGIG (reference sequence). The CDR3 has 15 amino acids. J lost 3 bases, V lost 5 bases, and 9 bases had no gene match. Here immunoSEQ multiplex PCR was the method, and the copy in TCRdb shows in-frame clones only, minus some. The table includes approximately 84,000 clones, about 83% detected once. This sample comprised PBMCs, obtained in a trial of ipilimumab plus nivolumab as post-transplant consolidation. The source is a male donor with diffuse large B-cell lymphoma. The chain has TRBV30 and TRBJ2-3; TRBD2 agrees at 9 bases. DNA of the CDR3: TGTGCCTGGGGGCGGCGGCTAGCGGGGACAGATACGCAGTATTTT. Its translation is CAWGRRLAGTDTQYF.